The 14 T cell receptor beta chains below were found in one sample sequenced in a study of control samples from healthy donors and cancer patients. Method: immunoSEQ multiplex PCR; TCRdb's copy keeps in-frame clones and lacks some. The sample holds more than 85,000 clones, about 88% seen once. The sequenced material came from PBMCs. The receptors come from a man aged 65 to 85 with lung cancer.

The chain recombines TRBV29-1 with TRBJ2-2; 8 bases line up with TRBD1. V was clipped by 7 bases and J by 1 base; unmatched bases: 2. Germline assignment: CDR1 SQVTM and CDR2 ANQGSEA. The CDR3 sequence is 13 residues long. CDR3 protein: CSAGQGNTGELFF. CDR3 DNA sequence: TGCAGCGCCGGACAGGGGAACACCGGGGAGCTGTTTTTT.

The V call is TRBV4-2, the J call TRBJ2-2, with 9 bases aligning to TRBD1. With 5 bases clipped from V and 6 bases from J, the junction kept 4 bases outside the gene matches. Germline-derived CDR1 and CDR2 are LGHNA and YNFKEQ. The CDR3 contains 14 residues. The CDR3, as DNA: TGTGCCAGCAGCGCGGACAGGGGCCCCGGGGAGCTGTTTTTT. Protein sequence: CASSADRGPGELFF.

The gene calls are TRBV6-2 or TRBV6-3 and TRBJ2-3, with D unclear. The CDR3 sequence is 14 residues long. The V end lost 6 bases, the J end lost 1 base, and 11 bases lay between the germline ends. CDR1 is MNHEY, CDR2 SVGEGT, per germline. CDR3 sequence (DNA): TGTGCCAGCAGCGATCCGGGCCGCACAGATACGCAGTATTTT. This codes for CASSDPGRTDTQYF.

This chain uses TRBV19 with TRBJ2-2; perhaps TRBD1 as D (5 bases). The V and J ends lost 0 bases and 6 bases respectively, with 11 bases between them. The CDR3 runs to 15 residues. CDR1 is LNHDA and CDR2 is SQIVND in the germline V gene (reference sequence). The CDR3 reads CASSIEAGRAGELFF. Here the CDR3 DNA reads TGTGCCAGTAGTATAGAGGCTGGCAGGGCCGGGGAGCTGTTTTTT.

The CDR3 DNA follows: TGCGCCAGCAGCTTGGCCCTGGGACACCTCTACGAGCAGTACTTC. Protein: CASSLALGHLYEQYF. The chain carries TRBV5-1 and TRBJ2-7, with a tentative D call TRBD1 (6 bases). CDR3 length: 15 residues. The germline V gene encodes CDR1 SGHRS and CDR2 YFSETQ. V gave up 0 bases and J gave up 3 bases, with 13 bases separating them.

This clone occurred a few times. Other DNA sequences in this sample translate to the same CDR3. The chain employs TRBV19 and TRBJ1-2; D is uncertain. Germline values: CDR1 LNHDA, CDR2 SQIVND (reference sequence). CDR3 length: 11 amino acids. Deletions cut 5 bases from V and 4 bases from J, with 5 bases between. CDR3: CASSFTYGYTF. CDR3 nucleotide sequence: TGTGCCAGTAGTTTCACCTATGGCTACACCTTC.

V and J are TRBV9 and TRBJ2-1, with a tentative D call TRBD1 (5 bases). The CDR3 sequence is 16 residues long. Germline assignment: CDR1 SGDLS and CDR2 YYNGEE. V gave up 3 bases and J gave up 0 bases, with 13 bases separating them. The CDR3 protein is CASSGFDRGSYNEQFF. CDR3 nucleotide sequence: TGTGCCAGCAGCGGGTTCGATAGGGGCTCCTACAATGAGCAGTTCTTC.

This chain uses TRBV24-1 with TRBJ1-5, with a weak D call TRBD1 (5 bases). This CDR3 region has 14 residues. Per germline, CDR1 KGHDR and CDR2 SFDVKD. Trimming removed 6 bases from V and 5 bases from J, with 13 bases in between. CDR3 protein: CATSPPGIHQPQHF. The CDR3 bases are TGTGCCACCAGTCCTCCAGGGATCCATCAGCCCCAGCATTTT.

V usage is TRBV4-3 and J usage is TRBJ2-3; D unclear. The V gene's germline CDR1 is LGHNA and CDR2 YSLEER. CDR3 length equals 15 residues. The V and J ends lost 2 bases and 0 bases respectively, with 9 bases between them. The CDR3, as DNA: TGCGCCAGCAGCCAAATTCAGGCTAGCACAGATACGCAGTATTTT. This encodes CASSQIQASTDTQYF.

The rearrangement joins TRBV30 to TRBJ2-7; weak D call: TRBD1 (6 bases). This CDR3 is 15 amino acids long. V dropped 2 bases and J dropped 7 bases, with 21 bases sitting between them. From germline, CDR1 is GTSNPN and CDR2 SVGIG (reference sequence). CDR3 residues: CAWSRKTGSSGEQYF. The CDR3 nucleotides read TGTGCCTGGAGTCGGAAAACAGGGAGCTCGGGTGAGCAGTACTTC.

This chain links TRBV5-1 with TRBJ2-5; D might be TRBD1 (6 bases). The CDR3 loop spans 13 amino acids. Per the germline V gene, CDR1 is SGHRS and CDR2 is YFSETQ. The V end was cut by 4 bases, the J end by 1 base, with 8 bases between. CDR3 region: CASSVDSQETQYF. In DNA, the CDR3 is TGCGCCAGCAGCGTGGACAGCCAAGAGACCCAGTACTTC. Based on the CDR3 plus reference TRBV5-1 and TRBJ2-5, the full variable domain is KAGVTQTPRYLIKTRGQQVTLSCSPISGHRSVSWYQQTPGQGLQFLFEYFSETQRNKGNFPGRFSGRQFSNSRSEMNVSTLELGDSALYLCASSVDSQETQYFGPGTRLLVL.

This clone has at least ten counts. The V call is TRBV29-1, the J call TRBJ1-4; 7 positions agree with TRBD1. Germline V gene sequence: CDR1 SQVTM, CDR2 ANQGSEA. V trimming: 3 bases; J trimming: 7 bases; junction bases outside the gene matches: 8. The CDR3 spans 14 residues. CDR3 in DNA: TGCAGCGTTGAGGCCGGGACAGTTGGTGAAAAACTGTTTTTT. It specifies CSVEAGTVGEKLFF.

This chain joins TRBV6-5 and TRBJ2-7; D could derive from TRBD1 or TRBD2 (5 bases each). The V end lost 7 bases, the J end lost 7 bases, and 14 bases lay between the germline ends. CDR1 and CDR2 from the germline V gene are MNHEY and SVGAGI. The CDR3 covers 12 residues. The chain's CDR3 is CASNLRRTEQYF. The CDR3 DNA follows: TGTGCCAGCAACCTGCGGAGGACAGAGCAGTACTTC.

The chain combines TRBV10-2 with TRBJ1-1; D is possibly TRBD1 (6 bases). With 3 bases removed from V and 4 bases from J, the gap between germline ends came to 12 bases. Germline values: CDR1 WSHSY, CDR2 SAAADI. CDR3 size: 14 residues. CDR3 DNA: TGCGCCAGCAGTGACGGCAGGGGAGGCACTGAAGCTTTCTTT. Amino acid sequence: CASSDGRGGTEAFF.